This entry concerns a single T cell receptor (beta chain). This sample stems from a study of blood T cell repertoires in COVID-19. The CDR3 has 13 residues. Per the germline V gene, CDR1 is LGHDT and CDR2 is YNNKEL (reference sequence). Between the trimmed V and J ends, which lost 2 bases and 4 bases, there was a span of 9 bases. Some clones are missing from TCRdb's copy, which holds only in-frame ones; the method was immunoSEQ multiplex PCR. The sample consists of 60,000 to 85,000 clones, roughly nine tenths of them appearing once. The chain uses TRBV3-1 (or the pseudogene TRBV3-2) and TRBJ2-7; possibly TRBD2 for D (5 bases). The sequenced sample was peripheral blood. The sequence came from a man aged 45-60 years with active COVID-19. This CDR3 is CASSQSGRYEQYF. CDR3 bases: TGTGCCAGCAGCCAATCGGGAAGATACGAGCAGTACTTC.